The sequence of this TCR beta chain was determined in a study of blood T cell repertoires in COVID-19. Germline V gives CDR1 MNHEY, CDR2 SMNVEV (reference sequence). Trimming stripped 6 bases from V and 3 bases from J, with 9 bases between. The CDR3 runs 13 residues. Sequencing used immunoSEQ multiplex PCR; TCRdb keeps in-frame clones, though not all of them. This table has some 120,000 clones, approximately 74% appearing once. The rearrangement joins TRBV27 to TRBJ2-1, with D possibly TRBD1 on 6 matching bases. The source of this sequence is a man aged 55 to 70 with acute or convalescent COVID-19. Sequenced sample: peripheral blood. In DNA, the CDR3 is TGTGCCAGCAGAGGGACAAACTACAATGAGCAGTTCTTC. Translating gives CASRGTNYNEQFF.